These 27 T cell receptor beta chains originate from one sample sequenced in a study of blood T cell repertoires in COVID-19. TCRdb keeps only in-frame clones here, not all; method: immunoSEQ multiplex PCR. The table lists approximately 150,000 clones, more than 85% of them singletons. The sample consisted of PBMCs or T cells enriched from blood (not recorded which). The source of these receptors is a human donor with acute COVID-19. The donor label of this sample is uncertain.

This clone came up once. The V gene is TRBV6-6, the J gene TRBJ2-7; 7 bases are shared with TRBD1. The CDR3 runs 15 residues. The trim removed 7 bases at V and 1 base at J, leaving 10 bases unmatched. Germline-derived CDR1 and CDR2 are MNHNY and SVGAGI (reference sequence). CDR3 nucleotide sequence: TGTGCCAGCACCGATCAGGGGGAGCGATCCTACGAGCAGTACTTC. It translates to CASTDQGERSYEQYF.

J is TRBJ1-5 and V is TRBV12-5; the match to TRBD1 covers 8 bases. The junction had 8 bases not matched to a gene; V was cut back by 6 bases and J by 7 bases. The CDR3 loop spans 14 amino acids. Germline loops: CDR1 LGHNT, CDR2 FRNRAP. Here the CDR3 reads CASGSGQVSQPQHF. Here the CDR3 DNA reads TGTGCTAGTGGATCGGGACAGGTCAGCCAGCCCCAGCATTTT.

This rearrangement joins TRBV19 to TRBJ2-3; D is perhaps TRBD1 (6 bases). Germline V gives CDR1 LNHDA, CDR2 SQIVND (reference sequence). The CDR3 is 15 residues long. V was clipped by 2 bases and J by 1 base, with 10 bases between them. CDR3 in amino acids: CASSIMGAGTDTQYF. CDR3 bases: TGTGCCAGTAGTATAATGGGGGCTGGCACAGATACGCAGTATTTT.

The chain combines TRBV10-3 with TRBJ2-1; 9 nucleotides line up with TRBD2. V shed 9 bases and J 8 bases; nucleotides not matched to a gene: 8. The CDR3 runs 13 residues. Germline V gives CDR1 ENHRY, CDR2 SYGVKD. The CDR3 loop is CAIGPRTSDEQFF. CDR3 DNA: TGTGCCATTGGTCCCCGGACTAGCGATGAGCAGTTCTTC.

This chain connects TRBV19 to TRBJ2-2; D is possibly TRBD1 (6 bases). The germline CDR1 and CDR2 sequences are LNHDA and SQIVND (reference sequence). The CDR3 is made up of 16 amino acids. Trimming cost V 5 bases and J 5 bases, with 18 bases left between them. The CDR3 coding sequence is TGTGCCAGTAGTCGTTCAGGGGCGCCGTGGACCGGGGAGCTGTTTTTT. It encodes CASSRSGAPWTGELFF.

The V gene is TRBV29-1, the J gene TRBJ2-3, with 12 bases fitting TRBD2. The V and J ends lost 3 bases and 3 bases, in that order; junction bases with no gene match: 4. The germline V gene has CDR1 SQVTM and CDR2 ANQGSEA. This CDR3 comprises 15 residues. The CDR3 DNA reads TGCAGCGTTGAGCTAGCGGGGGGGCTTACAGATACGCAGTATTTT. Amino acid sequence: CSVELAGGLTDTQYF.

This chain uses TRBV6-5 with TRBJ1-6; 12 nucleotides agree with TRBD1. This CDR3 spans 14 amino acids. The V segment lost 8 bases and the J segment 7 bases; nucleotides outside the gene matches: 3. Germline CDR1 MNHEY, CDR2 SVGAGI. CDR3 sequence reads: CASHGTGGNSPLHF. The DNA of the CDR3 is TGTGCCAGCCATGGGACAGGGGGCAATTCACCCCTCCACTTT.

V is TRBV9 and J is TRBJ1-4; possibly TRBD1 for D (5 bases). In germline, CDR1 is SGDLS, CDR2 YYNGEE. Trimming cost V 4 bases and J 8 bases, with 15 bases left between them. The CDR3 is 14 amino acids. CDR3 nucleotides: TGTGCCAGCAGCCCCCGGGGGGGAACGGAAAAACTGTTTTTT. Residues: CASSPRGGTEKLFF.

This chain connects TRBV5-6 to TRBJ1-4, with TRBD1 matching 8 bases. V was clipped by 4 bases and J by 6 bases; unmatched bases: 8. This CDR3 comprises 15 residues. Germline CDR1 is SGHDT and CDR2 is YYEEEE. For the CDR3, the DNA is TGTGCCAGCAGCGCCGACAGGGGTGGGGATGAAAAACTGTTTTTT. It yields the protein CASSADRGGDEKLFF.

This sequence joins TRBV4-2 and TRBJ2-1, with TRBD2 identical over 9 bases. J was trimmed by 7 bases and V by 2 bases; bases with no gene match: 9. The V gene's germline CDR1 is LGHNA and CDR2 YNFKEQ. This CDR3 region has 16 residues. The CDR3 coding sequence is TGTGCCAGCAGCCAACCTAGCGGGGCTATCTGGAATGAGCAGTTCTTC. Its translation: CASSQPSGAIWNEQFF.

The chain has TRBV5-4 and TRBJ1-1, with 7 bases lining up with TRBD1. Germline loops: CDR1 SGHNT, CDR2 YYREEE (reference sequence). Losses at the gene ends were 5 bases for V and 5 bases for J; bases not matched to a gene: 12. This CDR3 comprises 15 residues. CDR3 in DNA: TGTGCCAGCAGGCCACAGGGGAAGGGGGGAACTGAAGCTTTCTTT. It translates to CASRPQGKGGTEAFF. The whole variable domain, filled in from reference TRBV5-4 and TRBJ1-1, reads ETGVTQSPTHLIKTRGQQVTLRCSSQSGHNTVSWYQQALGQGPQFIFQYYREEENGRGNFPPRFSGLQFPNYSSELNVNALELDDSALYLCASRPQGKGGTEAFFGQGTRLTVV.

This chain joins TRBV6-1 and TRBJ2-1, with 10 bases lining up with TRBD2. Looked up from germline, CDR1 is MNHNS and CDR2 is SASEGT. The CDR3 loop spans 17 amino acids. Trimming took 4 bases from V and 7 from J; bases not matched to a gene: 13. CDR3 protein: CASSGWTSGLLGNEQFF. The CDR3 nucleotides are TGTGCCAGCAGTGGGTGGACTAGCGGACTCCTCGGTAATGAGCAGTTCTTC.

The chain is built from TRBV3-1 (or the pseudogene TRBV3-2) and TRBJ2-7; 7 bases are shared with TRBD2. Germline V gene data show CDR1 as LGHDT and CDR2 as YNNKEL (reference sequence). The ends lost 0 bases at V and 10 bases at J; junction bases unmatched: 3. This CDR3 spans 12 amino acids. The CDR3 sequence is CASSQEGRDQYF. The CDR3 nucleotides are TGTGCCAGCAGCCAAGAGGGGAGGGACCAGTACTTC.

The V call is TRBV4-1, the J call TRBJ2-3, with a possible D match to TRBD1 (6 bases). Trimming took 0 bases from V and 1 from J, leaving 23 bases between them. Germline V gene data show CDR1 as MGHRA and CDR2 as YSYEKL. CDR3 length: 20 residues. This CDR3 reads CASSQDPRGRARGGTDTQYF. The CDR3 DNA follows: TGCGCCAGCAGCCAAGATCCAAGGGGGAGAGCCAGAGGGGGCACAGATACGCAGTATTTT.

The genes are TRBV29-1 and TRBJ1-1; weak D call: TRBD1 (6 bases). The CDR3 totals 11 residues. V was trimmed by 6 bases and J by 5 bases, leaving 10 bases between them. The V gene's germline CDR1 is SQVTM and CDR2 ANQGSEA. DNA of the CDR3: TGCAGCGTACCCCAGGGGACTGAAGCTTTCTTT. The encoded protein is CSVPQGTEAFF.

The V and J genes are TRBV2 and TRBJ2-2; 9 nucleotides align to TRBD1. Losses at the gene ends were 8 bases for V and 2 bases for J; bases not matched to a gene: 3. This CDR3 is built from 14 residues. CDR1 is SNHLY and CDR2 is FYNNEI in the germline V gene. This CDR3 reads CASRDRANTGELFF. As DNA, the CDR3 is TGTGCCAGCCGGGACAGGGCTAACACCGGGGAGCTGTTTTTT.

This clone was seen only a few times. The rearrangement links TRBV30 to TRBJ1-3; TRBD1 matches 9 bases. CDR1 is GTSNPN, CDR2 SVGIG, per germline (reference sequence). The CDR3 extends over 13 amino acids. CDR3 coding DNA: TGTGCTTCGGACAGGGGAGCTGGAAACACCATATATTTT. It is translated as CASDRGAGNTIYF.

This clone was counted a single time. V is TRBV11-2 and J is TRBJ1-6, with 10 bases fitting TRBD1. With 1 base clipped from V and 8 bases from J, the junction kept 5 bases outside the gene matches. Germline V gene sequence: CDR1 SGHAT, CDR2 FQNNGV. The CDR3 contains 16 residues. Here the CDR3 DNA reads TGTGCCAGCAGCTTAGGCCAGACAGGGGGCGATTCACCCCTCCACTTT. It is translated as CASSLGQTGGDSPLHF.

This chain uses TRBV7-2 with TRBJ1-1; 7 positions match TRBD1. CDR3 length equals 14 residues. Trimming took 4 bases from V and 1 from J; bases not matched to a gene: 3. From germline, CDR1 is SGHTA and CDR2 FQGNSA. CDR3 DNA: TGTGCCAGCAGCTGGGGACAGCCGAACACTGAAGCTTTCTTT. It translates to CASSWGQPNTEAFF.

This clone has a single count. V and J are TRBV4-3 and TRBJ2-3, with D hard to call. V lost 4 bases and J 2 bases, leaving 4 bases between the germline ends. The CDR3 spans 12 residues. CDR1 LGHNA and CDR2 YSLEER come from the germline V gene. The CDR3 loop is CASSPNTDTQYF. The CDR3 DNA is TGCGCCAGCAGCCCTAACACAGATACGCAGTATTTT.

The chain recombines TRBV6-1 with TRBJ2-1; weak D call: TRBD1 (6 bases). V shed 2 bases and J shed 9 bases, with 20 bases lying between them. The germline CDR1 and CDR2 sequences are MNHNS and SASEGT. There are 16 residues in the CDR3. CDR3 sequence: CASSERPGHRYGEQFF. The CDR3, as DNA: TGTGCCAGCAGTGAAAGGCCGGGACATAGGTACGGTGAGCAGTTCTTC.

The rearrangement links TRBV6-2 or TRBV6-3 to TRBJ2-7, with 9 bases matching TRBD2. There are 15 residues in the CDR3. V lost 5 bases and J lost 4; bases outside the gene matches: 9. Germline V gene lookup returns CDR1 MNHEY and CDR2 SVGEGT. The CDR3 bases are TGTGCCAGCAGTAAAGGACTAGCGCTACTGTACGAGCAGTACTTC. Protein sequence: CASSKGLALLYEQYF.

This chain joins TRBV20-1 and TRBJ2-5, with 8 bases that match TRBD2. CDR1 is DFQATT and CDR2 is SNEGSKA in the germline V gene (reference sequence). Trimming removed 3 bases from V and 5 bases from J; junction bases left unmatched: 14. This CDR3 is 16 amino acids long. The CDR3 region has the DNA TGCAGTGCTAGTAGGGACTTAGGCGGGGGGTACGAGACCCAGTACTTC. Amino acids: CSASRDLGGGYETQYF.

As concerns this clone: Germline is not matched at one junction end, which may reflect a read error. This chain connects TRBV27 to TRBJ2-5; D gene ambiguous. CDR1 MNHEY and CDR2 SMNVEV come from the germline V gene (reference sequence). The length of the CDR3 is 9 residues. The CDR3 DNA reads TGTGCCAGATTTGAGAACCAGTACTTC. Translated: CARFENQYF.

This rearrangement joins TRBV6-1 to TRBJ2-1, with TRBD1 matching over 8 bases. This CDR3 contains 16 residues. The V gene's germline CDR1 is MNHNS and CDR2 SASEGT. Germline trimming cut 0 bases from V and 8 bases from J; bases unmatched to any gene: 9. CDR3 nucleotide sequence: TGTGCCAGCAGTGAAGCGCCACAGGGGGTGAAGGATGAGCAGTTCTTC. It translates to CASSEAPQGVKDEQFF.

The chain carries TRBV5-1 and TRBJ2-7, with a possible D match to TRBD2 (7 bases). This CDR3 comprises 15 residues. Germline V gene data show CDR1 as SGHRS and CDR2 as YFSETQ. Trimming removed 0 bases at V and 3 bases at J, with 13 bases between. Written as DNA, the CDR3 is TGCGCCAGCAGCTTGGTAGGGGGGGCCGACTACGAGCAGTACTTC. This sequence encodes CASSLVGGADYEQYF.

The V gene is TRBV18, the J gene TRBJ1-1; the D gene is possibly TRBD1 (5 bases). V was trimmed by 5 bases and J by 2 bases, leaving 12 bases between them. Germline CDR1 and CDR2: KGHSH and LQKENI. The CDR3 totals 14 residues. The CDR3 DNA sequence: TGTGCCAGCTCATTGTACAGGATCAACACTGAAGCTTTCTTT. It is translated as CASSLYRINTEAFF. The entire variable domain, with the rest obtained from reference TRBV18 and TRBJ1-1, is as follows: NAGVMQNPRHLVRRRGQEARLRCSPMKGHSHVYWYRQLPEEGLKFMVYLQKENIIDESGMPKERFSAEFPKEGPSILRIQQVVRGDSAAYFCASSLYRINTEAFFGQGTRLTVV.